This record covers a single T cell receptor beta chain. Its antigen remains unknown. Survey level was the resolution at which the v3.0 immunoSEQ assay ran. Sequencing was designed to cover about 35,000-55,000 T-cell genomes in each sample. The method was immunoSEQ multiplex PCR; TCRdb's version includes in-frame clones alone and lacks a portion of them. The sample yields about 41,000 clones, approximately 94% seen once. This specimen comes from a study of long-term antiretroviral therapy in people with HIV. Per donor, a minimum of one pre-ART and a minimum of two post-ART PBMC samples were available. Germline V gene data show CDR1 as MNHEY and CDR2 as SMNVEV (reference sequence). CDR3 size: 16 residues. V trimming: 5 bases; J trimming: 1 base; junction bases outside the gene matches: 5. General study points: Older ART regimens were possibly in use when the blood was collected between about 2004 and 2018.

This TCR was recovered from a man aged 30 to 45 with HIV. This chain connects TRBV27 to TRBJ2-2; 9 positions agree with TRBD1. The source material was unsorted PBMCs, sampled 9.2 years after starting antiretroviral therapy. DNA for the CDR3: TGTGCCAGCAGTGAACAGGGGGCTTGGAACACCGGGGAGCTGTTTTTT. Protein sequence: CASSEQGAWNTGELFF.